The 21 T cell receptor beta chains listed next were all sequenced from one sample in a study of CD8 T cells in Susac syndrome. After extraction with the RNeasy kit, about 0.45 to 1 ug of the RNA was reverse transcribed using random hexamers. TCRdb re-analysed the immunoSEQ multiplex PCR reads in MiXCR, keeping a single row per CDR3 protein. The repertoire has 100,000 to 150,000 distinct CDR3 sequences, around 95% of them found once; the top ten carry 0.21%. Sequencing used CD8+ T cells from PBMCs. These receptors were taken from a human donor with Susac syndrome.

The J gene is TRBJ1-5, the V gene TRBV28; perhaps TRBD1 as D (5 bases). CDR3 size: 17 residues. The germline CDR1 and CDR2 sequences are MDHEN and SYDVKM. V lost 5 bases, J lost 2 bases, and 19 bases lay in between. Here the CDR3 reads CASSPQTWTQGNQPQHF. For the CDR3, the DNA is TGTGCCAGCAGTCCCCAAACTTGGACACAAGGCAATCAGCCCCAGCATTTT.

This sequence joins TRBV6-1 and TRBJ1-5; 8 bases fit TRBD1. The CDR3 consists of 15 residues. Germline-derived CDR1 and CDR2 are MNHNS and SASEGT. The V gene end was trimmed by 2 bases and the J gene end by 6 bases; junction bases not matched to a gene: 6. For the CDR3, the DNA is TGTGCCAGCAGTGAAATAGGACAGGGCGGTCAGCCCCAGCATTTT. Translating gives CASSEIGQGGQPQHF.

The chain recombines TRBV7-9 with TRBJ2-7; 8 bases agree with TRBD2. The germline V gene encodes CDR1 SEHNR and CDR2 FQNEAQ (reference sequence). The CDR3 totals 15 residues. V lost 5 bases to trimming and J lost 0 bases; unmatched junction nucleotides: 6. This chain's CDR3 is CASSHTGTSSYEQYF. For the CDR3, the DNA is TGTGCCAGCAGCCATACCGGGACTAGCTCCTACGAGCAGTACTTC.

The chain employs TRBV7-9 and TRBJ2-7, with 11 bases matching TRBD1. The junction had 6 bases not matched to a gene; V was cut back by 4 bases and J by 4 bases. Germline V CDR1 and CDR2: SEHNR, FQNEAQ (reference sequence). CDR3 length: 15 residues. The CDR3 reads CASSSDRGLYYEQYF. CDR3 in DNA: TGTGCCAGCAGCTCGGACAGGGGGCTGTATTACGAGCAGTACTTC.

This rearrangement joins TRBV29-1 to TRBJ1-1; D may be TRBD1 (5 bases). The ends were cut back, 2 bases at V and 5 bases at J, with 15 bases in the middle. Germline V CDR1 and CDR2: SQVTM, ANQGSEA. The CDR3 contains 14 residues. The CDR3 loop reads CSVESDWGLTEAFF. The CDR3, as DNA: TGCAGCGTTGAATCGGACTGGGGGTTGACTGAAGCTTTCTTT.

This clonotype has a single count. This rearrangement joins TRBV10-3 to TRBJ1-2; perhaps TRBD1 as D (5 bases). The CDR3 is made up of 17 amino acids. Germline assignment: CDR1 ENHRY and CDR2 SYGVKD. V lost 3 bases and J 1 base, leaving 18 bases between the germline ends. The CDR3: CAISDPAIQGGNYGYTF. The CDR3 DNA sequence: TGTGCCATCAGTGACCCAGCAATCCAGGGAGGTAACTATGGCTACACCTTC.

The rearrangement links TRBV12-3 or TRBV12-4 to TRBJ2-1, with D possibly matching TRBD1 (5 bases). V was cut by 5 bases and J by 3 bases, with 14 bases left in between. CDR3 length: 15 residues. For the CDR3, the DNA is TGTGCCAGCAGTCTCAGACAGCCCCACTACAATGAGCAGTTCTTC. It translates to CASSLRQPHYNEQFF.

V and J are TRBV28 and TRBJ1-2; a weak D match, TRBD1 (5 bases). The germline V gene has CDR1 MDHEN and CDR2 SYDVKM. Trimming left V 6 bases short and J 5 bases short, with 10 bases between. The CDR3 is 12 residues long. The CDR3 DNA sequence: TGTGCCAGCAGCCTGGGGACGTATGGCTACACCTTC. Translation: CASSLGTYGYTF.

The CDR3 sequence is CASSFSGMNTEAFF. The CDR3 DNA follows: TGTGCCAGCAGTTTCAGCGGAATGAACACTGAAGCTTTCTTT. V gene TRBV12-3 or TRBV12-4 combines with J gene TRBJ1-1; D remains unclear. CDR3 length equals 14 residues. The V gene lost 3 bases and the J gene lost 0 bases, with 8 bases spanning the gap.

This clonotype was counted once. For the CDR3, the DNA is TGCGCCAGCAGCAATCGGGACAGGGTAAGCTCCTACGAGCAGTACTTC. This codes for CASSNRDRVSSYEQYF. This chain joins TRBV5-1 and TRBJ2-7; 9 bases are shared with TRBD1. In germline, CDR1 is SGHRS, CDR2 YFSETQ. The J segment lost 0 bases and the V segment lost 4 bases, leaving 8 bases of the junction unmatched. The CDR3 contains 16 residues.

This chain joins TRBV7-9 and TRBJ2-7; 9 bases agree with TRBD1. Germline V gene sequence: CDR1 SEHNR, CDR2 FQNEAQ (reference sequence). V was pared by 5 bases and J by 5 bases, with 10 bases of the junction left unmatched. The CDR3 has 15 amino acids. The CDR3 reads CASSPTGGRFHEQYF. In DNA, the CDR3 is TGTGCCAGCAGCCCGACAGGGGGTAGGTTCCACGAGCAGTACTTC.

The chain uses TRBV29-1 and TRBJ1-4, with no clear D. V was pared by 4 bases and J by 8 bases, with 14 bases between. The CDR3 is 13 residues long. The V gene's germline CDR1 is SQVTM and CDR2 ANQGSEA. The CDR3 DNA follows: TGCAGCGTTGCCGAGGATCCTCGGGAAAAACTGTTTTTT. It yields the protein CSVAEDPREKLFF. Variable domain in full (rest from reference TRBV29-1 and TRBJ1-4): SAVISQKPSRDICQRGTSLTIQCQVDSQVTMMFWYRQQPGQSLTLIATANQGSEATYESGFVIDKFPISRPNLTFSTLTVSNMSPEDSSIYLCSVAEDPREKLFFGSGTQLSVL.

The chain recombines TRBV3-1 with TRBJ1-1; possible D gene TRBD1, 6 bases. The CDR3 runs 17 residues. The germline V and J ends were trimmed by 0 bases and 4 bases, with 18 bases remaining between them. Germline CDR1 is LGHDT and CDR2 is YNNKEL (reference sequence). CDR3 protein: CASSQDPRDKWGTEAFF. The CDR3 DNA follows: TGTGCCAGCAGCCAAGACCCCAGGGACAAATGGGGCACTGAAGCTTTCTTT.

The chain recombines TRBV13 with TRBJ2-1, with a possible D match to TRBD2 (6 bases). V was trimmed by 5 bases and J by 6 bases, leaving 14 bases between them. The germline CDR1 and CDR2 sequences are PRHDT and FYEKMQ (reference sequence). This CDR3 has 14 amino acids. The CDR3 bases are TGTGCCAGCAGCCCCATGGCGGGGAGCAATGAGCAGTTCTTC. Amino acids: CASSPMAGSNEQFF. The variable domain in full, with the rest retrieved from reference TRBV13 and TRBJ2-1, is AAGVIQSPRHLIKEKRETATLKCYPIPRHDTVYWYQQGPGQDPQFLISFYEKMQSDKGSIPDRFSAQQFSDYHSELNMSSLELGDSALYFCASSPMAGSNEQFFGPGTRLTVL.

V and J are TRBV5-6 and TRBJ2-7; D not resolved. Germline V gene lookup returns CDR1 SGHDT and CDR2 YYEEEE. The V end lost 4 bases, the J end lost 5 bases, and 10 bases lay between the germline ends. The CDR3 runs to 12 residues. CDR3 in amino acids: CASSGTADEQYF. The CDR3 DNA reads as TGTGCCAGCAGCGGAACAGCAGACGAGCAGTACTTC.

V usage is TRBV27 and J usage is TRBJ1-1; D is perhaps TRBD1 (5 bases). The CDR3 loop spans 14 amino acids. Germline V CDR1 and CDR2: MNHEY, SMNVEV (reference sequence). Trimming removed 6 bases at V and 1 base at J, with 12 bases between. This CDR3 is CASRAGLGNTEAFF. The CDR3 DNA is TGTGCCAGCAGAGCAGGGTTGGGGAACACTGAAGCTTTCTTT.

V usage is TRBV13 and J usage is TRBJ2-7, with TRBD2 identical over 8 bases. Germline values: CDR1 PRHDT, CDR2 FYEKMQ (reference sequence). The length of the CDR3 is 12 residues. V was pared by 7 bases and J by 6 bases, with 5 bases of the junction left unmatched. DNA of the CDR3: TGTGCCAGCACGGGAGGGTTGGGCGAGCAGTACTTC. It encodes CASTGGLGEQYF.

CDR3 protein: CASSPTGTFYGYTF. For the CDR3, the DNA is TGTGCCAGCAGTCCGACAGGAACTTTCTATGGCTACACCTTC. The genes are TRBV6-5 and TRBJ1-2; D may be TRBD1 (6 bases). Between the trimmed V and J ends, which lost 5 bases and 4 bases, there was a span of 14 bases. This CDR3 has 14 amino acids. Germline values: CDR1 MNHEY, CDR2 SVGAGI.

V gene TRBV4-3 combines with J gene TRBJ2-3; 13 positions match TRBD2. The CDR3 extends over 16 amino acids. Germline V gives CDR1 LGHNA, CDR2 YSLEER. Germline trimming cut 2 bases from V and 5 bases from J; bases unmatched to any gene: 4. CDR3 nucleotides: TGCGCCAGCAGCCAACAACTAGCGGGAGGGAAAGATACGCAGTATTTT. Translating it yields CASSQQLAGGKDTQYF.

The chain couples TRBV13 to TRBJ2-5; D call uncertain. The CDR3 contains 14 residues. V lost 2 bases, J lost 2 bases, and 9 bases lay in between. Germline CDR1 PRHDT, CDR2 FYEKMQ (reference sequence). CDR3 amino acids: CASSLNTVQETQYF. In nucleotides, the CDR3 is TGTGCCAGCAGCTTAAACACAGTTCAAGAGACCCAGTACTTC.

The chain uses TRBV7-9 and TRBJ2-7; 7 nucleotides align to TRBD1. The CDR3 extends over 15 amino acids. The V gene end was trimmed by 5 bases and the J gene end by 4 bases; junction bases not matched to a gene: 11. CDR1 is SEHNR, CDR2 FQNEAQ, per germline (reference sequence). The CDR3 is CASSIPDRLGYEQYF. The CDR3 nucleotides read TGTGCCAGCAGCATCCCGGACAGGCTGGGGTACGAGCAGTACTTC.